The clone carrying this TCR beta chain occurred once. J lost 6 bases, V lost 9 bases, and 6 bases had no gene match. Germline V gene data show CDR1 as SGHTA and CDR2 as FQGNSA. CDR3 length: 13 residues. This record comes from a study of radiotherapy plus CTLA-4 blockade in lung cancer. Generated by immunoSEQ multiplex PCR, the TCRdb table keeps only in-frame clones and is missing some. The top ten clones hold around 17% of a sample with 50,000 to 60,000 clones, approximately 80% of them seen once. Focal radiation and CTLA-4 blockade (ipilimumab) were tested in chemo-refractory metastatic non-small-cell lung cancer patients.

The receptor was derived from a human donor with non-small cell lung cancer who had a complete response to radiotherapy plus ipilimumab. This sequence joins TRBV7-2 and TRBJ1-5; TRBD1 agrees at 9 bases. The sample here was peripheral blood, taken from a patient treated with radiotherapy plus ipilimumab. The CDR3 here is CASNTGGSQPQHF. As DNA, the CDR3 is TGTGCCAGTAACACAGGGGGCAGTCAGCCCCAGCATTTT.